This TCR beta chain was captured by sequencing in a study of shared clonotypes between healthy human individuals. As handled by the study authors: In the immunoSEQ data, sequences were junction-only and lacked quality scores, so filtering differed. Some clones are missing from TCRdb's copy, which holds only in-frame ones; the method was immunoSEQ multiplex PCR. That table gives V, J and clone size, and the DNA gave D and trimming. The data contain 950,000 to 1,100,000 clones, more than 60% of them seen just once; the ten biggest clones take up approximately 1.5%. Whole-study results and caveats: Genetic and exposure-history diversity was limited by the few donors. An effect of sequencing depth on clonotype sharing among donors was expected.

In germline, CDR1 is KGHSH, CDR2 LQKENI. This CDR3 is 15 amino acids long. Trimming cost V 2 bases and J 4 bases, with 14 bases left between them. About this clone: As yet, its antigen is unknown.

The source is a man in his late teens or twenties in good health. The rearrangement uses TRBV18 and TRBJ1-2, with a weak D call TRBD1 (5 bases). Sequencing input: memory CD4+ T cells sorted from blood. Subset indicated: CD45RA-negative fraction. The CDR3 is CASSPSSGRVYGYTF. The CDR3 DNA reads TGTGCCAGCTCACCATCCTCGGGCAGGGTCTATGGCTACACCTTC. Full variable domain (missing parts from reference TRBV18 and TRBJ1-2): NAGVMQNPRHLVRRRGQEARLRCSPMKGHSHVYWYRQLPEEGLKFMVYLQKENIIDESGMPKERFSAEFPKEGPSILRIQQVVRGDSAAYFCASSPSSGRVYGYTFGSGTRLTVV.